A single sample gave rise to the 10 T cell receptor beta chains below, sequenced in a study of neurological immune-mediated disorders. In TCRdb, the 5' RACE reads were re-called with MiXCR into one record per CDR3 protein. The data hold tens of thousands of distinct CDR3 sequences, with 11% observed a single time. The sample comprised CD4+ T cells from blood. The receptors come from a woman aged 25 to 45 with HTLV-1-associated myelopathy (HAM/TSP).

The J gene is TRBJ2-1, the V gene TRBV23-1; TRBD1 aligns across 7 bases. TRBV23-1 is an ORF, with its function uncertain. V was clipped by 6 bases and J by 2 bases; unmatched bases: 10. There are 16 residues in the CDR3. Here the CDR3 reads CASRRTGTATYNEQFF. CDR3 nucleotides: TGCGCCAGCAGGAGAACCGGGACAGCCACCTACAATGAGCAGTTCTTC.

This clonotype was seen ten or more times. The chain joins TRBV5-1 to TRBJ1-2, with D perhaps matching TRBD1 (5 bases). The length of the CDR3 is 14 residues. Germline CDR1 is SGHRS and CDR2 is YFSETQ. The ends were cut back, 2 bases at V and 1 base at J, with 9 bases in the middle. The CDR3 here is CASSLGDFNYGYTF. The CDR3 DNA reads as TGCGCCAGCAGCTTAGGGGACTTTAACTATGGCTACACCTTC. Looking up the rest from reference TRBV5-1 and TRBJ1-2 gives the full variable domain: KAGVTQTPRYLIKTRGQQVTLSCSPISGHRSVSWYQQTPGQGLQFLFEYFSETQRNKGNFPGRFSGRQFSNSRSEMNVSTLELGDSALYLCASSLGDFNYGYTFGSGTRLTVV.

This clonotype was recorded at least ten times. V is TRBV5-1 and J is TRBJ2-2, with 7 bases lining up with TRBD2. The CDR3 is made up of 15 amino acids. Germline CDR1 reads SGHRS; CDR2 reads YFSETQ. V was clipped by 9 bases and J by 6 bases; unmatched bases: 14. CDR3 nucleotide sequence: TGCGCCACCAAGCGGGACTTAGATATTCCCGGGGAGCTGTTTTTT. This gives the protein CATKRDLDIPGELFF.

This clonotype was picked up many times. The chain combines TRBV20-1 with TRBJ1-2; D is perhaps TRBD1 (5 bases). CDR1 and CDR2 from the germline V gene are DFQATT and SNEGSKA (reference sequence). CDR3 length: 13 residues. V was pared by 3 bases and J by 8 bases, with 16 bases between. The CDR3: CSASDSLTIGYTF. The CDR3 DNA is TGCAGTGCTAGTGACAGCCTAACTATCGGCTACACCTTC.

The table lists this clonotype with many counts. The CDR3 nucleotides read TGTGCCAGCTCACCAGGGAGTGGCTACACCTTC. Its protein is CASSPGSGYTF. The chain joins TRBV18 to TRBJ1-2; D gene ambiguous. This CDR3 is built from 11 residues. V dropped 2 bases and J dropped 7 bases, with 5 bases sitting between them. Germline V gene data show CDR1 as KGHSH and CDR2 as LQKENI.

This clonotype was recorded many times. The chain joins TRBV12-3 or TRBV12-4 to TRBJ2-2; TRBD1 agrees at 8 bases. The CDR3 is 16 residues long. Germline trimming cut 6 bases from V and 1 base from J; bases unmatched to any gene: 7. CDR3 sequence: CASSLPGQVNTGELFF. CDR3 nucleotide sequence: TGTGCCAGCAGCCTTCCGGGACAGGTGAACACCGGGGAGCTGTTTTTT.

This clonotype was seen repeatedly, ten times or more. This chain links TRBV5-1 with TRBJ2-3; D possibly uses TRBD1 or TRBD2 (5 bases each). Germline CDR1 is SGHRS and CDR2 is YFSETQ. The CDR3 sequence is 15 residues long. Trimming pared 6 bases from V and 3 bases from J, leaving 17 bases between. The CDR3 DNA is TGCGCCAGCATCGCGAGGGGTGGTGGGACAGATACGCAGTATTTT. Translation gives CASIARGGGTDTQYF.

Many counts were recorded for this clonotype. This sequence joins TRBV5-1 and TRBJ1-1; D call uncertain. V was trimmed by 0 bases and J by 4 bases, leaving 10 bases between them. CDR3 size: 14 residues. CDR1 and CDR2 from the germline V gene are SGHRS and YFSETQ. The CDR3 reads CASSLAEIGTEAFF. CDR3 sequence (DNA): TGCGCCAGCAGCTTGGCGGAGATAGGCACTGAAGCTTTCTTT.

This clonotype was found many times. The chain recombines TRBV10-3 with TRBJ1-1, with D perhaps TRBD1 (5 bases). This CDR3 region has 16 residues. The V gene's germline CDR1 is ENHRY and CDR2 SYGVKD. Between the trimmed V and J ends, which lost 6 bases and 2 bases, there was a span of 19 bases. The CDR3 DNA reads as TGTGCCATCAGCGGGGCGCTGACGACGATAAACACTGAAGCTTTCTTT. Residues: CAISGALTTINTEAFF.

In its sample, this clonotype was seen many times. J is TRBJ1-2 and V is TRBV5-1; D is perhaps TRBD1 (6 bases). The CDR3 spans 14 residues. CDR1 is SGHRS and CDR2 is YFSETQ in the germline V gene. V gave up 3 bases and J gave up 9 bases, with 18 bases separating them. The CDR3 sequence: CASSYGQRHSRYTF. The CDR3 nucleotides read TGCGCCAGCAGCTACGGACAGCGCCATTCTCGCTACACCTTC.